Below, 21 T cell receptor beta chains from the same sample are listed, as sequenced in a study of cytomegalovirus exposure and HLA in healthy donors. PCR used 60 Vbeta primers and 13 Jbeta primers. Only in-frame clones appear in the TCRdb table, and some are missing; sequencing was by immunoSEQ multiplex PCR. In the table there are about 170,000 clones, about three quarters of which are singletons. Sequencing used PBMCs. These receptors came from a female donor in good health and CMV-seronegative.

The chain is built from TRBV4-3 and TRBJ2-3; D remains unclear. CDR3 length equals 14 residues. The V end was cut by 0 bases, the J end by 7 bases, with 11 bases between. The germline V gene encodes CDR1 LGHNA and CDR2 YSLEER. The CDR3 sequence: CASSQDRGVYTQYF. DNA for the CDR3: TGCGCCAGCAGCCAAGATCGCGGCGTGTATACGCAGTATTTT.

The rearrangement joins TRBV30 to TRBJ1-1, with TRBD1 identical over 8 bases. CDR1 is GTSNPN and CDR2 is SVGIG in the germline V gene (reference sequence). V lost 1 base and J lost 5; bases outside the gene matches: 6. The CDR3 has 14 amino acids. CDR3 residues: CAWSARTGRTEAFF. CDR3 in DNA: TGTGCCTGGAGTGCTCGGACAGGGAGGACTGAAGCTTTCTTT.

Only one count was recorded for this clone. CDR3 residues: CASSLDRGPSGNTIYF. The CDR3 DNA follows: TGTGCCAGCAGCTTGGACAGGGGACCCTCTGGAAACACCATATATTTT. The V call is TRBV5-6, the J call TRBJ1-3; 7 positions match TRBD1. V lost 0 bases, J lost 0 bases, and 3 bases stayed unmatched. Germline CDR1 SGHDT, CDR2 YYEEEE. This CDR3 comprises 16 residues.

The gene calls are TRBV5-6 and TRBJ2-7; no definite D call. Trimming pared 6 bases from V and 1 base from J, leaving 17 bases between. CDR1 SGHDT and CDR2 YYEEEE come from the germline V gene. CDR3 length: 15 amino acids. CDR3 amino acids: CASTLRGVPSYEQYF. As DNA, the CDR3 is TGTGCCAGCACCCTAAGAGGTGTCCCTTCCTACGAGCAGTACTTC.

This clone has a handful of counts. The chain employs TRBV28 and TRBJ1-3; 8 bases agree with TRBD1. Germline trimming cut 7 bases from V and 4 bases from J; bases unmatched to any gene: 9. The CDR3 length is 15 residues. The V gene's germline CDR1 is MDHEN and CDR2 SYDVKM. CDR3 residues: CASNYQGALGNTIYF. DNA for the CDR3: TGTGCCAGCAACTATCAGGGGGCGCTGGGAAACACCATATATTTT.

This clone was recorded only once. The J gene is TRBJ2-2, the V gene TRBV7-3, with D possibly matching TRBD2 (6 bases). The V end lost 2 bases, the J end lost 6 bases, and 16 bases lay between the germline ends. The V gene's germline CDR1 is SGHTA and CDR2 FQGTGA. The CDR3 sequence is 16 residues long. CDR3 bases: TGTGCCAGCAGCTTAGATGAAATAGGAGGGCCCGGGGAGCTGTTTTTT. This translates into CASSLDEIGGPGELFF. The variable domain in full, completed from reference TRBV7-3 and TRBJ2-2, reads GAGVSQTPSNKVTEKGKYVELRCDPISGHTALYWYRQSLGQGPEFLIYFQGTGAADDSGLPNDRFFAVRPEGSVSTLKIQRTERGDSAVYLCASSLDEIGGPGELFFGEGSRLTVL.

V and J are TRBV21-1 and TRBJ1-2; the tabulated D call, TRBD1, remains unverified against the DNA. TRBV21-1 is a pseudogene. This CDR3 has 17 residues. The CDR3 region has the DNA TGTGCCAGCAGCAAAAACAGGGGGCCCCAACTGCTATATGGCTACACCTTC. It is translated as CASSKNRGPQLLYGYTF.

This sequence joins TRBV7-9 and TRBJ2-7; 7 bases fit TRBD1. CDR1 SEHNR and CDR2 FQNEAQ come from the germline V gene (reference sequence). V gave up 5 bases and J gave up 3 bases; unmatched junction bases: 7. The CDR3 is made up of 14 amino acids. The CDR3: CASSLGTADYEQYF. In DNA, the CDR3 is TGTGCCAGCAGCCTCGGGACAGCCGACTACGAGCAGTACTTC.

This chain uses TRBV7-3 with TRBJ2-7, with a possible D match to TRBD2 (5 bases). V was clipped by 3 bases and J by 0 bases, with 12 bases between them. The CDR3 sequence is 15 residues long. CDR1 SGHTA and CDR2 FQGTGA come from the germline V gene. DNA for the CDR3: TGTGCCAGCAGCTTTTCATCGGGGAGCTCCTACGAGCAGTACTTC. This encodes CASSFSSGSSYEQYF.

The chain uses TRBV7-2 and TRBJ2-5; 9 bases are a match to TRBD2. This CDR3 contains 15 residues. Germline assignment: CDR1 SGHTA and CDR2 FQGNSA. The ends lost 0 bases at V and 5 bases at J; junction bases unmatched: 4. CDR3 DNA: TGTGCCAGCAGCTTAGCGGCGGGGGGGGCGGAGACCCAGTACTTC. The encoded protein is CASSLAAGGAETQYF.

The chain links TRBV9 to TRBJ2-1; 8 bases line up with TRBD2. J gave up 7 bases and V 2 bases, and 8 bases lay outside the gene matches. Germline CDR1 is SGDLS and CDR2 is YYNGEE. The CDR3 length is 15 residues. In DNA, the CDR3 is TGTGCCAGCAGCGTGGGGGGCGGGAGGCAGAATGAGCAGTTCTTC. It yields the protein CASSVGGGRQNEQFF.

The J gene is TRBJ1-1, the V gene TRBV6-5; D may be TRBD1 (5 bases). This CDR3 is built from 14 residues. V was trimmed by 5 bases and J by 3 bases, leaving 13 bases between them. Per germline, CDR1 MNHEY and CDR2 SVGAGI. CDR3 amino acids: CASSTQGGDTEAFF. CDR3 bases: TGTGCCAGCAGTACGCAGGGAGGAGACACTGAAGCTTTCTTT.

CDR3 in DNA: TGTGCCAGCAGCCGACAGGCGAGCTCTGGAAACACCATATATTTT. This translates into CASSRQASSGNTIYF. The genes are TRBV28 and TRBJ1-3; D possibly corresponds to TRBD1 (6 bases). V lost 6 bases and J lost 0, with 12 bases in between. The CDR3 spans 15 residues. The germline V gene encodes CDR1 MDHEN and CDR2 SYDVKM.

This sequence joins TRBV19 and TRBJ1-5, with D possibly TRBD1 on 5 matching bases. V dropped 4 bases and J dropped 0 bases, with 13 bases sitting between them. Germline V gives CDR1 LNHDA, CDR2 SQIVND (reference sequence). The CDR3 is 16 amino acids. The CDR3 sequence is CASSTLTEYSNQPQHF. Written as DNA, the CDR3 is TGTGCCAGTAGTACCTTGACAGAATATAGCAATCAGCCCCAGCATTTT.

V gene TRBV27 combines with J gene TRBJ2-1, with D perhaps TRBD1 (6 bases). V lost 6 bases to trimming and J lost 5 bases, with 17 bases between them. Germline V gene sequence: CDR1 MNHEY, CDR2 SMNVEV (reference sequence). There are 15 residues in the CDR3. CDR3 sequence reads: CASRVTGQTNNEQFF. CDR3 DNA: TGTGCCAGCAGGGTGACAGGTCAAACCAACAATGAGCAGTTCTTC.

This clone was detected only a few times. This chain joins TRBV6-4 and TRBJ1-2, with 8 bases lining up with TRBD1. There are 14 residues in the CDR3. J lost 7 bases, V lost 2 bases, and 6 bases had no gene match. Germline lookup yields CDR1 MRHNA and CDR2 SNTAGT. The CDR3 sequence is CASSDDRGVGGYTF. The CDR3, as DNA: TGTGCCAGCAGTGACGACAGGGGAGTGGGTGGCTACACCTTC.

This rearrangement joins TRBV19 to TRBJ2-3; TRBD2 might be the D (5 bases). The CDR3 runs to 20 residues. Germline CDR1 is LNHDA and CDR2 is SQIVND (reference sequence). Trimming pared 2 bases from V and 3 bases from J, leaving 27 bases between. The CDR3 nucleotides read TGTGCCAGTAGTATAAACGAGAGGGCCCCAGAGGGTGTCGGGACAGATACGCAGTATTTT. This gives the protein CASSINERAPEGVGTDTQYF.

This chain connects TRBV5-1 to TRBJ2-3, with 10 bases aligning to TRBD2. This CDR3 comprises 17 residues. V dropped 4 bases and J dropped 4; count of bases not matched to a gene: 12. CDR1 and CDR2 from the germline V gene are SGHRS and YFSETQ. The CDR3 DNA sequence: TGCGCCAGCAGCCTTTCTCCCCTAGCGGGAGTTGCAGATACGCAGTATTTT. Amino acids: CASSLSPLAGVADTQYF.

CDR3 protein: CASSSGLAGVVEQYF. As DNA, the CDR3 is TGCGCCAGCAGCTCGGGACTAGCGGGAGTGGTCGAGCAGTACTTC. J is TRBJ2-7 and V is TRBV5-1; 14 bases match TRBD2. The CDR3 runs 15 residues. CDR1 SGHRS and CDR2 YFSETQ come from the germline V gene. After removal of 3 bases from V and 6 bases from J, the junction contained 5 bases not matched to a gene.

This chain uses TRBV6-6 with TRBJ1-4; D not resolved. The CDR3 spans 15 residues. Trimming stripped 0 bases from V and 0 bases from J, with 5 bases between. CDR1 is MNHNY and CDR2 is SVGAGI in the germline V gene (reference sequence). The CDR3 sequence: CASSYSSTTNEKLFF. The CDR3 DNA sequence: TGTGCCAGCAGTTACTCGTCCACAACTAATGAAAAACTGTTTTTT.

V usage is TRBV5-8 and J usage is TRBJ1-4, with 7 bases matching TRBD1. With V trimmed by 2 bases and J by 3 bases, 10 bases remained unmatched. Per the germline V gene, CDR1 is SGHTS and CDR2 is YDEGEE. The CDR3 loop spans 17 amino acids. The CDR3 region has the DNA TGTGCCAGCAGCTTAGCCGGGACAGACCGATCTAATGAAAAACTGTTTTTT. Translating it yields CASSLAGTDRSNEKLFF.